Listed below are T cell receptor beta chains from one sample, sequenced in a study of OX40 agonist ivuxolimab in advanced cancers. Repertoires were generated with immunoSEQ multiplex PCR, while TCRdb's copy carries only in-frame clones and drops some. Of around 60,000 clones listed, around 79% are singletons. The sample here was CD4+ or CD8+ T cells sorted from blood, taken in a trial of the OX40 agonist ivuxolimab. The receptors shown here come from an adult with an advanced solid tumor such as melanoma, head and neck, liver or kidney cancer. Both conserved end residues are part of each CDR3. D genes are given only for firm matches. Clone sizes are given selectively: once, few, many, or a class where the clone is expanded.

>TRBV6-1|TRBD2|many|TRBJ2-7
CASSELAGAPHEQYF
TGTGCCAGCAGTGAGCTAGCGGGAGCGCCCCACGAGCAGTACTTC
>TRBV7-9|.|.|TRBJ1-3
CASSFTRGGNTIYF
TGTGCCAGCAGCTTTACCAGGGGAGGAAACACCATATATTTT
>TRBV5-4|TRBD1|.|TRBJ1-4
CASSTDRTNEKLFF
TGTGCCAGCAGCACGGACAGGACTAATGAAAAACTGTTTTTT
>TRBV28|.|.|TRBJ1-1
CASSFASAAIMNTEAFF
TGTGCCAGCAGTTTTGCCTCCGCTGCAATCATGAACACTGAAGCTTTCTTT
>TRBV7-3|.|.|TRBJ1-5
CASSLTGSSNQPQHF
TGTGCCAGCAGCTTAACAGGGAGCAGCAATCAGCCCCAGCATTTT
>TRBV30|.|.|TRBJ2-7
CAWSHGQMDEQYF
TGTGCCTGGAGTCACGGACAGATGGACGAGCAGTACTTC
>TRBV27|.|medium-sized|TRBJ2-7
CASSLTALYEQYF
TGTGCCAGCAGTTTAACTGCTCTGTACGAGCAGTACTTC
>TRBV28|TRBD1|once|TRBJ2-7
CASKGATGEQYF
TGTGCCAGCAAGGGGGCGACAGGCGAGCAGTACTTC
>TRBV10-1|TRBD2|.|TRBJ2-2
CAVRKGSGDPNTGELFF
TGCGCCGTAAGGAAGGGTAGCGGGGACCCGAACACCGGGGAGCTGTTTTTT
>TRBV9|.|.|TRBJ2-3
CASGIPDTQYF
TGTGCCAGCGGGATCCCCGATACGCAGTATTTT
>TRBV5-4|.|.|TRBJ1-4
CASSKDRGIDEKLFF
TGTGCCAGCAGCAAGGACCGGGGAATCGATGAAAAACTGTTTTTT
>TRBV6-1|.|.|TRBJ1-2
CASSDLNYGYTF
TGTGCCAGCAGTGACCTTAACTATGGTTACACCTTC
>TRBV5-6|.|.|TRBJ2-1
CASSFRVGYRSYNEQFF
TGTGCCAGCAGCTTCAGGGTAGGGTACCGGTCCTACAATGAGCAGTTCTTC
>TRBV15|.|.|TRBJ2-3
CATSRDVQRGTDTQYF
TGTGCCACCAGCAGAGATGTCCAGCGGGGCACAGATACGCAGTATTTT
>TRBV30|.|.|TRBJ1-6
CAWGTGNGNSPLHF
TGTGCCTGGGGAACCGGGAATGGTAATTCACCCCTCCACTTT
>TRBV5-5|.|once|TRBJ2-7
CASSFGPVQGLRYEQYF
TGTGCCAGCAGTTTCGGACCGGTTCAAGGTTTGAGATACGAGCAGTACTTC
>TRBV7-9|TRBD1|.|TRBJ2-1
CASSLRPGQGLEQFF
TGTGCCAGCAGCTTACGACCGGGACAGGGACTTGAGCAGTTCTTC
>TRBV7-9|.|.|TRBJ2-5
CASSFNSAQETQYF
TGTGCCAGCAGCTTTAATTCAGCACAAGAGACCCAGTACTTC
>TRBV27|TRBD2|.|TRBJ2-5
CASRPIAGEETQYF
TGTGCCAGCAGACCCATAGCGGGAGAGGAGACCCAGTACTTC
>TRBV10-3|TRBD1|.|TRBJ2-7
CAISTGTAETF
TGTGCCATCAGCACCGGGACAGCGGAAACCTTC
>TRBV2|TRBD1|.|TRBJ2-3
CASSEGGTGTDTQYF
TGTGCCAGCAGTGAAGGAGGGACAGGCACAGATACGCAGTATTTT
>TRBV5-4|TRBD2|.|TRBJ2-5
CASSLAGALAGVQETQYF
TGTGCCAGCAGCTTGGCCGGGGCGCTAGCGGGTGTCCAAGAGACCCAGTACTTC
>TRBV18|.|.|TRBJ1-3
CASSPGLSGNTIYF
TGTGCCAGCTCACCCGGACTCTCTGGAAACACCATATATTTT
>TRBV19|.|.|TRBJ1-1
CASTPVRVGNTEAFF
TGTGCCAGTACCCCAGTGCGGGTCGGGAACACTGAAGCTTTCTTT
>TRBV4-3|.|.|TRBJ1-2
CASSQDRNHPAYGYTF
TGCGCCAGCAGCCAAGATAGGAATCATCCCGCCTATGGCTACACCTTC
>TRBV7-7|TRBD1|few|TRBJ2-1
CASSLTGGVEQFF
TGTGCTAGCAGCTTGACAGGGGGCGTTGAGCAGTTCTTC
>TRBV19|.|.|TRBJ1-5
CASSTLQGYSNQPQHF
TGTGCCAGTAGTACTCTGCAAGGTTATAGCAATCAGCCCCAGCATTTT
>TRBV7-2|TRBD1|once|TRBJ2-7
CASSQDRGPSEQYF
TGTGCCAGCAGCCAGGACAGGGGGCCGAGTGAGCAGTACTTC
>TRBV27|.|.|TRBJ2-5
CASSFVGLRQETQYF
TGTGCCAGCAGTTTTGTAGGACTCCGACAAGAGACCCAGTACTTC
>TRBV18|.|.|TRBJ1-5
CASSPQNSNQPQHF
TGTGCCAGCTCACCACAGAATAGCAATCAGCCCCAGCATTTT
>TRBV15|.|.|TRBJ2-1
CATGRDLNNEQFF
TGTGCCACGGGGCGGGACCTTAACAATGAGCAGTTCTTC
>TRBV6-4|TRBD2|.|TRBJ2-1
CASSLGLAGPGEQFF
TGTGCCAGCAGCTTGGGACTAGCGGGGCCGGGTGAGCAGTTCTTC
>TRBV7-9|.|once|TRBJ1-1
CASSFLRDPNTEAFF
TGTGCCAGCAGCTTCTTAAGGGATCCGAACACTGAAGCTTTCTTT
>TRBV5-1|TRBD1|few|TRBJ2-7
CASSPGTGGYEQYF
TGCGCCAGCAGCCCCGGGACAGGGGGCTACGAGCAGTACTTC
>TRBV27|.|.|TRBJ2-2
CASTFGAGMAGELFF
TGTGCCAGCACCTTTGGTGCAGGGATGGCCGGGGAGCTGTTTTTT
>TRBV7-2|.|.|TRBJ2-7
CASSSTQGPYSYEQYF
TGTGCCAGCAGCTCAACTCAGGGACCCTACTCCTACGAGCAGTACTTC
>TRBV7-9|.|.|TRBJ2-7
CASSFDFSYEQYF
TGTGCCAGCAGCTTTGACTTCTCCTACGAGCAGTACTTC
>TRBV15|.|few|TRBJ1-5
CATSRSRDSNQPQHF
TGTGCCACCAGCAGATCCAGGGATAGCAATCAGCCCCAGCATTTT
>TRBV7-2|.|few|TRBJ1-2
CASSGVQATNYGYTF
TGTGCCAGCAGCGGGGTTCAGGCAACCAACTATGGCTACACCTTC
>TRBV11-3|TRBD1|once|TRBJ2-5
CASSPDRETQYF
TGTGCCAGCAGCCCGGACAGGGAGACCCAGTACTTC
>TRBV27|.|.|TRBJ2-7
CASGPGRYEQYF
TGTGCCAGCGGTCCTGGTCGCTACGAGCAGTACTTC
>TRBV10-3|TRBD2|.|TRBJ2-1
CAISPGGVSGSSYNEQFF
TGTGCCATCAGTCCCGGGGGGGTTAGCGGCAGCTCCTACAATGAGCAGTTCTTC
>TRBV6-1|.|.|TRBJ2-6
CASSAGSGANVLTF
TGTGCCAGCAGTGCGGGGTCCGGGGCCAACGTCCTGACTTTC
>TRBV11-1|.|few|TRBJ2-3
CASSPGLFTDTQYF
TGTGCCAGCAGCCCGGGACTTTTCACAGATACGCAGTATTTT
>TRBV9|.|.|TRBJ2-2
CASSVADVNTGELFF
TGTGCCAGCAGCGTAGCCGACGTGAACACCGGGGAGCTGTTTTTT
>TRBV4-2|TRBD2|.|TRBJ2-1
CASSQGETSSYEQFF
TGTGCCAGCAGCCAAGGGGAGACTAGCAGCTATGAGCAGTTCTTC
>TRBV2|.|once|TRBJ2-6
CASTAPEFSGANVLTF
TGTGCCAGCACCGCCCCGGAATTCTCTGGGGCCAACGTCCTGACTTTC
>TRBV4-3|.|few|TRBJ1-1
CASSPQWRGDTEAFF
TGCGCCAGCAGCCCCCAGTGGAGGGGTGATACTGAAGCTTTCTTT
>TRBV19|TRBD1|.|TRBJ2-2
CASSNDRALSDTGELFF
TGTGCCAGTAGTAATGACAGGGCTTTATCTGACACCGGGGAGCTGTTTTTT
>TRBV6-6|TRBD2|few|TRBJ2-1
CASSYSGGHYNEQFF
TGTGCCAGCAGTTATAGCGGGGGGCACTACAATGAGCAGTTCTTC
>TRBV9|TRBD2|.|TRBJ2-1
CASSGWSGTSDYNEQFF
TGTGCCAGCAGCGGATGGTCTGGGACTAGCGACTACAATGAGCAGTTCTTC
>TRBV7-3|TRBD2|.|TRBJ2-1
CASSVGLAYNEQFF
TGTGCCAGCAGCGTGGGACTAGCTTACAATGAGCAGTTCTTC
>TRBV5-5|.|.|TRBJ2-1
CASSLVRLSSYNEQFF
TGTGCCAGCAGCTTGGTACGTTTGAGCTCCTACAATGAGCAGTTCTTC
>TRBV28|.|.|TRBJ2-5
CATLGGKETQYF
TGTGCCACCCTTGGGGGAAAGGAGACCCAGTACTTC
>TRBV7-2|.|.|TRBJ1-5
CASSPSSVTSNQPQHF
TGTGCCAGCAGCCCCAGCTCCGTTACAAGCAATCAGCCCCAGCATTTT
>TRBV4-2|TRBD1|few|TRBJ1-2
CASSPGDRDRVYGYTF
TGTGCCAGCAGCCCAGGGGATCGGGACAGGGTCTATGGCTACACCTTC
>TRBV5-1|.|.|TRBJ2-7
CASSLGYPPEQYF
TGCGCCAGCAGCTTGGGTTACCCTCCCGAGCAGTACTTC
>TRBV5-8|.|few|TRBJ2-5
CASRGSPREKTQYF
TGTGCCAGCAGGGGAAGTCCGAGAGAGAAGACCCAGTACTTC